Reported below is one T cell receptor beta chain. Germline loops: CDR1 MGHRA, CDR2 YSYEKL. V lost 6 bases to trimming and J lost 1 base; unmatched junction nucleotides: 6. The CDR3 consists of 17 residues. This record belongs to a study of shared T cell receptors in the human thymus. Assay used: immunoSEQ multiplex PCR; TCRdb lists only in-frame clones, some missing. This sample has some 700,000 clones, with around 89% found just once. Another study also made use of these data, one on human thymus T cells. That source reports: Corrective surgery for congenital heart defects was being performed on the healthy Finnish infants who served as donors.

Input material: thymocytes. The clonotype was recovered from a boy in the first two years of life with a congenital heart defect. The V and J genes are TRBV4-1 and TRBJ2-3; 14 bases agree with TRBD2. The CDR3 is CASRTSGRARGTDTQYF. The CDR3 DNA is TGCGCCAGCAGGACTAGCGGGAGGGCCCGGGGCACAGATACGCAGTATTTT.